The 11 T cell receptor beta chains presented below share a single source sample, sequenced in a study of regulatory T cells in long-lasting Graves disease (dated by TCRdb to the early 2020s). The time point label of this sample denotes: persistent/refractory GD, antithyroid drugs over 5 years with positive TRAb. For both TCR sequencing and RNA sequencing, RNA was extracted from PBMCs in TRIzol. The protocol used for the library was multiplex PCR. Data came from an Illumina HiSeq 4000. CDR3 regions were amplified by Arm-PCR with iRepertoire HTBI primers to construct TCR beta libraries. Starting from the raw public reads, TCRdb applied fastp trimming at Q25, assembled clones with MiXCR and retained in-frame beta chains. Each entry merges the rows of one CDR3 protein and shows their most common DNA and genes. The sample table contains some 370,000 distinct CDR3 sequences; only one count was recorded for less than 30% of them. The biggest ten clones account for 25% to 30% of the sample.

This material consisted of peripheral blood mononuclear cells (PBMCs), taken when the disease was refractory, from a patient treated with antithyroid drugs. The receptors here all came from a woman in her 40s with Graves disease. Donor details come from another sample of the same person, matched by shared clones.

This clonotype came up a few times. This sequence joins TRBV28 and TRBJ2-4; 7 positions match TRBD1. This CDR3 has 16 amino acids. V gave up 5 bases and J gave up 4 bases; unmatched junction bases: 11. Germline CDR1 and CDR2: MDHEN and SYDVKM. The CDR3 DNA is TGTGCCAGCAGTCCACCAAGACAGGGTCCGAAAAACATTCAGTACTTC. Translation: CASSPPRQGPKNIQYF.

This clonotype came up many times. The chain is built from TRBV7-2 and TRBJ2-5; TRBD2 matches 8 bases. V shed 1 base, J shed 4 bases, and the junction held 5 bases outside the gene matches. CDR3 size: 15 residues. Germline assignment: CDR1 SGHTA and CDR2 FQGNSA. DNA of the CDR3: TGTGCCAGCAGCTTAGACGGTCGGGGGGGAGAGACCCAGTACTTC. Translating gives CASSLDGRGGETQYF.

The chain joins TRBV5-8 to TRBJ2-7; D is unresolved. Trimming shortened V by 8 bases and J by 11 bases, and 17 bases separated the two germline ends. The CDR3 has 11 amino acids. Germline values: CDR1 SGHTS, CDR2 YDEGEE. The CDR3 reads CARIRTAMEYF. As DNA, the CDR3 is TGTGCCAGGATTCGGACGGCGATGGAGTACTTC.

This clonotype was detected only a few times. This chain uses TRBV24-1 with TRBJ1-2; 9 bases are shared with TRBD1. The J segment lost 7 bases and the V segment lost 4 bases, leaving 9 bases of the junction unmatched. Per the germline V gene, CDR1 is KGHDR and CDR2 is SFDVKD. The CDR3 covers 15 residues. The CDR3 region is CATSDPGTGRTGYTF. For the CDR3, the DNA is TGTGCCACCAGTGACCCTGGGACAGGGAGAACTGGCTACACCTTC.

V is TRBV6-2 or TRBV6-3 and J is TRBJ2-1; no definite D call. The CDR3 has 19 residues. The germline CDR1 and CDR2 sequences are MNHEY and SVGEGT. The ends were cut back, 6 bases at V and 0 bases at J, with 24 bases in the middle. Written as DNA, the CDR3 is TGTGCCAGCAGCTCTCAAACGGCCCGGAAAGTTAGCTCCTACAATGAGCAGTTCTTC. It encodes CASSSQTARKVSSYNEQFF.

This clonotype has more than one count but fewer than ten. This chain connects TRBV7-8 to TRBJ2-6; D remains unclear. In germline, CDR1 is SGHVS, CDR2 FQNEAQ. This CDR3 spans 15 amino acids. V was shortened by 3 bases and J by 0 bases, with 6 bases between the two germline ends. The CDR3: CASSFPASGANVLTF. CDR3 in DNA: TGTGCCAGCAGCTTTCCAGCCTCTGGGGCCAACGTCCTGACTTTC.

CDR3 amino acids: CASSLAASGTIYF. DNA for the CDR3: TGCGCCAGCAGCTTGGCCGCGAGTGGCACCATATATTTT. This rearrangement joins TRBV5-1 to TRBJ1-3; D is undetermined. From germline, CDR1 is SGHRS and CDR2 YFSETQ. V lost 0 bases to trimming and J lost 9 bases, with 10 bases between them. This CDR3 has 13 residues.

The CDR3 nucleotides are TGTGCCAGCAGCTTTAACCCCGACAGGGGGGAGACCCAGTACTTC. Translating gives CASSFNPDRGETQYF. The chain carries TRBV5-5 and TRBJ2-5, with TRBD1 matching 9 bases. Germline CDR1 reads SGHKS; CDR2 reads YYEKEE (reference sequence). The V segment lost 2 bases and the J segment 5 bases; nucleotides outside the gene matches: 7. The CDR3 sequence is 15 residues long.

This clonotype was seen many times. The J gene is TRBJ1-3, the V gene TRBV27; D perhaps matches TRBD1 (6 bases). Germline values: CDR1 MNHEY, CDR2 SMNVEV (reference sequence). Between the trimmed V and J ends, which lost 5 bases and 0 bases, there was a span of 11 bases. The CDR3 is 15 residues long. This chain's CDR3 is CASSTGGLSGNTIYF. The CDR3 region has the DNA TGTGCCAGCAGTACCGGGGGCCTCTCTGGAAACACCATATATTTT.

J is TRBJ2-1 and V is TRBV20-1, with 7 positions matching TRBD1. The CDR3 has 13 residues. V was pared by 4 bases and J by 3 bases, with 3 bases of the junction left unmatched. Germline CDR1 and CDR2: DFQATT and SNEGSKA (reference sequence). The CDR3 sequence: CSAITGDYNEQFF. Here the CDR3 DNA reads TGCAGTGCTATTACAGGGGACTACAATGAGCAGTTCTTC.

This clonotype has just a few counts. The chain carries TRBV28 and TRBJ2-1; D ambiguous. V dropped 11 bases and J dropped 0 bases, with 11 bases sitting between them. The germline V gene encodes CDR1 MDHEN and CDR2 SYDVKM. CDR3 length equals 13 residues. The CDR3 DNA reads TGTGCCCATCGGGCGTCCTCCTACAATGAGCAGTTCTTC. Protein: CAHRASSYNEQFF.